The 4 T cell receptor beta chains presented below share a single source sample, sequenced in a study of cytotoxic CD8 clonotypes in ibrutinib-treated CLL. Generated by immunoSEQ multiplex PCR, the TCRdb table keeps only in-frame clones and is missing some. The profile shows about 300,000 clones, 67% of them singletons. This specimen consisted of PBMCs, obtained after 36 months of ibrutinib treatment. These receptors all come from a human donor with chronic lymphocytic leukemia.

This CDR3 is CASGRSRNTIYF. The CDR3 DNA reads as TGTGCCAGCGGTAGAAGCCGGAACACCATATATTTT. The rearrangement joins TRBV28 to TRBJ1-3; D remains ambiguous. V lost 8 bases to trimming and J lost 7 bases, with 12 bases between them. CDR1 is MDHEN and CDR2 is SYDVKM in the germline V gene. This CDR3 spans 12 amino acids. Variable domain in full (rest from reference TRBV28 and TRBJ1-3): DVKVTQSSRYLVKRTGEKVFLECVQDMDHENMFWYRQDPGLGLRLIYFSYDVKMKEKGDIPEGYSVSREKKERFSLILESASTNQTSMYLCASGRSRNTIYFGEGSWLTVV.

This clone has only a few counts. Since the CDR3 does not end with the conserved phenylalanine or tryptophan, this likely comes from a read error. The limits of the CDR3 on the DNA are not certain, so only TCRdb's listed CDR3 is given. The chain has TRBV5-1 and TRBJ1-4. In germline, CDR1 is SGHRS, CDR2 YFSETQ. Both ends counted, the CDR3 spans 9 residues. The CDR3 loop reads CASSLLPVS.

This clone was seen at least ten times. V gene TRBV28 combines with J gene TRBJ2-5; D is undetermined. The length of the CDR3 is 11 residues. Trimming left V 3 bases short and J 5 bases short, with 4 bases between. Germline V gene data show CDR1 as MDHEN and CDR2 as SYDVKM. Written as DNA, the CDR3 is TGTGCCAGCAGTTTGCACGAGACCCAGTACTTC. Translation gives CASSLHETQYF.

The rearrangement links TRBV4-3 to TRBJ2-7, with TRBD2 matching over 7 bases. V shed 1 base and J 0 bases; nucleotides not matched to a gene: 6. Germline-derived CDR1 and CDR2 are LGHNA and YSLEER. The CDR3 length is 16 residues. The CDR3 protein is CASSQVVAGASYEQYF. DNA for the CDR3: TGCGCCAGCAGCCAAGTAGTAGCGGGCGCCTCCTACGAGCAGTACTTC.